A selection of T cell receptor beta chains follows, all from one sample in a study of blood T cell repertoires in COVID-19. The method was immunoSEQ multiplex PCR; TCRdb's version includes in-frame clones alone and lacks a portion of them. The table includes about 300,000 clones, about 80% detected once. The sample taken for sequencing was peripheral blood. These receptors originate from a woman between 50 and 59 years old who had recovered from COVID-19. CDR3s include the opening cysteine and the closing phenylalanine or tryptophan. The order of the fields is CDR3 DNA, CDR3 protein, D gene, J gene, clone size, V gene. The D gene is left open where the match is weak. Clone size, where shown, is once, few, many, or a class for clones that have expanded.

TGTGCCAGCAGCTTAGCGACAGGGCGCTACGAGCAGTACTTC	CASSLATGRYEQYF	TRBD1	TRBJ2-7	few	TRBV11-2
TGTGCCAGCAGCCCACTAGCGGATAGCACAGATACGCAGTATTTT	CASSPLADSTDTQYF	TRBD2	TRBJ2-3	-	TRBV7-3
TGTGCCAGCAGTCTTAGGGGGACCGCAAATGAAAAACTGTTTTTT	CASSLRGTANEKLFF	-	TRBJ1-4	-	TRBV28
TGTGCCAGCAGCGCAGTCGGGACAGGGGGCCATGTTGAGCAGTTCTTC	CASSAVGTGGHVEQFF	TRBD1	TRBJ2-1	-	TRBV11-3
TGTGCCAGCAGGACCCTCGAAGCCTCGGGACAGGGAGACGGCTACACCTTC	CASRTLEASGQGDGYTF	TRBD1	TRBJ1-2	once	TRBV28
TGCGCCAGCAGCCAAGTCGCACTCTCCTACGAGCAGTACTTC	CASSQVALSYEQYF	-	TRBJ2-7	-	TRBV4-3
TGCGCCAGCAGTACCCAGGGCAATCAGCCCCAGCATTTT	CASSTQGNQPQHF	-	TRBJ1-5	-	TRBV10-2
TGTGCCAGCAGCTTGGCCCTTACTAGCGGGAGTCCCTACGAGCAGTACTTC	CASSLALTSGSPYEQYF	TRBD2	TRBJ2-7	once	TRBV5-5
TGTGCCAGTAGTACCCGCGGCGTACTGAGTGAGCAGTTCTTC	CASSTRGVLSEQFF	-	TRBJ2-1	many	TRBV19
TGTGCCAGCTCACCACCAGCGGGAGTGGAGACCCAGTACTTC	CASSPPAGVETQYF	TRBD2	TRBJ2-5	-	TRBV18
TGTGCCAGTAGTTACGGGGGGGCCTACAATGAGCAGTTCTTC	CASSYGGAYNEQFF	TRBD2	TRBJ2-1	-	TRBV19
TGTGCCAGCACCAGGGACAGGGGAAACACTGAAGCTTTCTTT	CASTRDRGNTEAFF	TRBD1	TRBJ1-1	few	TRBV11-1
TGCGCCAGCAGCTTGGATGCAGGGGGCAATGAAAAACTGTTTTTT	CASSLDAGGNEKLFF	TRBD1	TRBJ1-4	-	TRBV5-1
TGTGCCACCCGACAGGGGGCAAACAATCAGCCCCAGCATTTT	CATRQGANNQPQHF	TRBD1	TRBJ1-5	-	TRBV2
TGTGCCAGCAGTACTGATGATAGGACCCAGTACTTC	CASSTDDRTQYF	-	TRBJ2-5	-	TRBV6-2/TRBV6-3
TGTGTCAGCAGCCCCGGACAGGGGGCCGCAACTAATGAAAAACTGTTTTTT	CVSSPGQGAATNEKLFF	TRBD1	TRBJ1-4	-	TRBV7-2
TGTGCCAGCAGCCACAGGGGACCTTTCTACGAGCAGTACTTC	CASSHRGPFYEQYF	-	TRBJ2-7	-	TRBV3-1/TRBV3-2
TGTGCCAGCAGTGAAGCGGGCTTAGGGACTAGCGGTTCCTACGAGCAGTACTTC	CASSEAGLGTSGSYEQYF	TRBD2	TRBJ2-7	-	TRBV2
TGTGCCAGCAGCGGATCTAGCGGGGGGGCGGGCGCAGATACGCAGTATTTT	CASSGSSGGAGADTQYF	TRBD2	TRBJ2-3	-	TRBV9
TGCGCCAGCAGCCGGCAAGGTGCGGGGGGTGAAAAACTGTTTTTT	CASSRQGAGGEKLFF	-	TRBJ1-4	-	TRBV4-3
TGCGCCAGCAGCCAAGAAGGGACAGGTCAAGAGACCCAGTACTTC	CASSQEGTGQETQYF	TRBD1	TRBJ2-5	-	TRBV4-3
TGTGCCAGCAGCGTAGGAGGCGGCAATGAGCAGTTCTTC	CASSVGGGNEQFF	-	TRBJ2-1	-	TRBV9
TGTGCCAGCAGCCAAGATCCGGGACAGGGGGCGCCCCGGGGGCAGTACTTC	CASSQDPGQGAPRGQYF	TRBD1	TRBJ2-7	-	TRBV3-1/TRBV3-2
TGTGCCAGCGGAGATCGAAGTGAGCAGTTCTTC	CASGDRSEQFF	-	TRBJ2-1	-	TRBV6-4
TGTGCCAGCAGCTTAGGGGTGAACACTGAAGCTTTCTTT	CASSLGVNTEAFF	-	TRBJ1-1	-	TRBV5-4
TGTGCCAGCAGTTACGAGGACAGCTACTACGAGCAGTACTTC	CASSYEDSYYEQYF	-	TRBJ2-7	-	TRBV6-5
TGTGCCAGCAGTGACCGGCAGGGGAGCACCGGGGAGCTGTTTTTT	CASSDRQGSTGELFF	-	TRBJ2-2	few	TRBV6-1
TGTGCCAGCAGTGACCAGCTTCGGGGGGTGGAGACCCAGTACTTC	CASSDQLRGVETQYF	TRBD2	TRBJ2-5	-	TRBV2
TGTGCCAGCTCACCCGACACTAGCGGGGGGGCCTACGAGCAGTACTTC	CASSPDTSGGAYEQYF	TRBD2	TRBJ2-7	few	TRBV18
TGTGCCAGCAGCTTAGCCCTCGGGGGGGGCCCAGGAGAAGATACGCAGTATTTT	CASSLALGGGPGEDTQYF	TRBD2	TRBJ2-3	-	TRBV11-1